Following are 25 T cell receptor beta chains from one sample sequenced in a study of blood T cell repertoires in COVID-19. This table comes from immunoSEQ multiplex PCR, and its TCRdb copy is limited to in-frame clones, with some not included. This table holds tens of thousands of clones, approximately 82% found once. Sequenced sample: peripheral blood. The source of these receptors is a woman aged 55-75 years with acute or convalescent COVID-19.

This chain connects TRBV21-1 to TRBJ1-6; the DNA was not compared with TRBD1, the D call given in the table. TRBV21-1 is a pseudogene segment. The CDR3 is made up of 15 amino acids. In DNA form, the CDR3 reads TGTGCCAGCAGCGAAAGGGGGCCGAATAATTCACCCCTCCACTTT. Translation: CASSERGPNNSPLHF.

The chain recombines TRBV9 with TRBJ1-3; TRBD1 matches at 9 bases. Germline CDR1 and CDR2: SGDLS and YYNGEE. CDR3 size: 16 residues. The CDR3 region is CDLGPGQGRSGNTIYF. The CDR3 DNA follows: TGTGACCTTGGCCCGGGACAGGGAAGATCAGGAAACACCATATATTTT.

The chain is built from TRBV4-1 and TRBJ1-2, with 10 nucleotides matching TRBD1. V shed 4 bases and J 5 bases; nucleotides not matched to a gene: 4. The CDR3 is made up of 14 amino acids. Germline V gene lookup returns CDR1 MGHRA and CDR2 YSYEKL. The CDR3 nucleotides are TGCGCCAGCAGCCCCGGGACAGGGGAATATGGCTACACCTTC. Protein product: CASSPGTGEYGYTF.

The chain joins TRBV18 to TRBJ1-1; 7 nucleotides align to TRBD1. CDR1 and CDR2 (germline): KGHSH, LQKENI. V lost 7 bases and J lost 7; bases outside the gene matches: 3. The CDR3 extends over 11 amino acids. The CDR3: CASLQGIEAFF. CDR3 coding DNA: TGTGCCAGCTTACAGGGGATTGAAGCTTTCTTT.

V usage is TRBV19 and J usage is TRBJ1-1; D possibly corresponds to TRBD1 (6 bases). In germline, CDR1 is LNHDA, CDR2 SQIVND (reference sequence). The CDR3 loop spans 13 amino acids. The V end was cut by 1 base, the J end by 8 bases, with 11 bases between. The DNA of the CDR3 is TGTGCCAGTAGTATAGGAGGGCAGGGGGAAGCTTTCTTT. Encoded protein: CASSIGGQGEAFF.

This chain links TRBV5-1 with TRBJ2-3; TRBD2 matches 9 bases. Germline V gives CDR1 SGHRS, CDR2 YFSETQ. V dropped 4 bases and J dropped 2; count of bases not matched to a gene: 14. There are 18 residues in the CDR3. CDR3 nucleotide sequence: TGCGCCAGCAGCCCTGGAAGCGGGGGGATCCTTGACACAGATACGCAGTATTTT. Its translation is CASSPGSGGILDTDTQYF. The variable domain in full, completed from reference TRBV5-1 and TRBJ2-3, reads KAGVTQTPRYLIKTRGQQVTLSCSPISGHRSVSWYQQTPGQGLQFLFEYFSETQRNKGNFPGRFSGRQFSNSRSEMNVSTLELGDSALYLCASSPGSGGILDTDTQYFGPGTRLTVL.

This clone was found once. The rearrangement joins TRBV6-1 to TRBJ1-2; a possible D gene is TRBD1 (5 bases). V lost 2 bases to trimming and J lost 7 bases, with 14 bases between them. Per germline, CDR1 MNHNS and CDR2 SASEGT. This CDR3 contains 14 residues. The CDR3: CASSEYGGDSGYTF. The CDR3 DNA sequence: TGTGCCAGCAGTGAATACGGGGGGGACTCTGGCTACACCTTC.

This clone was recorded only once. CDR3 region: CAWRRMLGGNEKLFF. Here the CDR3 DNA reads TGTGCCTGGAGACGGATGCTCGGAGGTAATGAAAAACTGTTTTTT. The V call is TRBV30, the J call TRBJ1-4, with D unresolved. V dropped 3 bases and J dropped 4 bases, with 15 bases sitting between them. The CDR3 is 15 residues long. The V gene's germline CDR1 is GTSNPN and CDR2 SVGIG (reference sequence).

The chain is built from TRBV4-1 and TRBJ1-1, with D maybe TRBD1 (6 bases). The V and J ends lost 5 bases and 1 base respectively, with 11 bases between them. CDR3 size: 14 residues. The germline CDR1 and CDR2 sequences are MGHRA and YSYEKL. CDR3 residues: CASSADSPNTEAFF. For the CDR3, the DNA is TGCGCCAGCAGCGCGGACAGTCCGAACACTGAAGCTTTCTTT.

The chain couples TRBV4-1 to TRBJ1-4; D unresolved. The CDR3 contains 17 residues. CDR1 is MGHRA and CDR2 is YSYEKL in the germline V gene. V dropped 1 base and J dropped 0 bases, with 12 bases sitting between them. CDR3 coding DNA: TGCGCCAGCAGCCAAGGAACTCTCGTTGCAACTAATGAAAAACTGTTTTTT. This sequence encodes CASSQGTLVATNEKLFF.

The chain carries TRBV24-1 and TRBJ2-1; D remains unclear. Germline CDR1 KGHDR, CDR2 SFDVKD. This CDR3 region has 13 residues. Trimming took off 5 bases at V and 9 bases at J, with 13 bases between the two ends. The CDR3 reads CATSGSPHFEQFF. The CDR3 nucleotides read TGTGCCACCAGTGGTTCACCCCACTTTGAGCAGTTCTTC.

The chain links TRBV6-5 to TRBJ2-7; possibly TRBD1 for D (6 bases). V was clipped by 0 bases and J by 2 bases, with 11 bases between them. In germline, CDR1 is MNHEY, CDR2 SVGAGI. The CDR3 is 15 amino acids. CDR3 nucleotides: TGTGCCAGCAGTTACTCGGCAGGGGCTCCCTACGAGCAGTACTTC. Its translation: CASSYSAGAPYEQYF.

This clone occurred a few times. This chain joins TRBV24-1 and TRBJ2-2, with 11 nucleotides matching TRBD1. This CDR3 contains 13 residues. Germline V lookup: CDR1 KGHDR, CDR2 SFDVKD. V trimming: 2 bases; J trimming: 13 bases; junction bases outside the gene matches: 2. CDR3: CATSDWTGGLLFF. CDR3 sequence (DNA): TGTGCCACCAGTGATTGGACAGGGGGCTTGCTGTTTTTT.

The chain is built from TRBV6-6 and TRBJ1-6; D gene unclear. Looked up from germline, CDR1 is MNHNY and CDR2 is SVGAGI (reference sequence). Trimming removed 6 bases at V and 0 bases at J, with 12 bases between. The CDR3 covers 16 residues. For the CDR3, the DNA is TGTGCCAGCAGCCCCCTTGAGAGCTCCTATAATTCACCCCTCCACTTT. Amino acid sequence: CASSPLESSYNSPLHF.

V and J are TRBV19 and TRBJ1-2; 9 nucleotides align to TRBD1. Germline loops: CDR1 LNHDA, CDR2 SQIVND (reference sequence). V lost 5 bases to trimming and J lost 4 bases; unmatched junction nucleotides: 11. This CDR3 is 16 amino acids long. As DNA, the CDR3 is TGTGCCAGTAGTGTCACCGGGACAGGGAACAGCTATGGCTACACCTTC. Protein: CASSVTGTGNSYGYTF.

The V gene is TRBV2, the J gene TRBJ1-1, with D possibly matching TRBD1 (5 bases). The germline V gene encodes CDR1 SNHLY and CDR2 FYNNEI. There are 15 residues in the CDR3. V gave up 2 bases and J gave up 5 bases, with 15 bases separating them. CDR3 sequence: CASSESPGRRTEAFF. The CDR3 coding sequence is TGTGCCAGCAGTGAATCCCCAGGGCGGCGGACTGAAGCTTTCTTT.

This clone appeared a few times. The chain carries TRBV5-1 and TRBJ1-1; D uncertain. V lost 0 bases and J 7 bases, leaving 4 bases between the germline ends. CDR1 and CDR2 (germline): SGHRS, YFSETQ. There are 11 residues in the CDR3. The CDR3 region is CASSLDSEAFF. Here the CDR3 DNA reads TGCGCCAGCAGCTTGGACAGTGAAGCTTTCTTT.

The rearrangement joins TRBV6-5 to TRBJ1-4; possible D gene TRBD1, 6 bases. The V gene lost 1 base and the J gene lost 8 bases, with 14 bases spanning the gap. The germline V gene encodes CDR1 MNHEY and CDR2 SVGAGI. This CDR3 is built from 15 residues. The CDR3 coding sequence is TGTGCCAGCAGTTACTTGGGGGGGGGCGACGAAAAACTGTTTTTT. Its translation: CASSYLGGGDEKLFF.

The V gene is TRBV18, the J gene TRBJ1-1, with a weak D call TRBD1 (6 bases). V shed 3 bases and J shed 8 bases, with 10 bases lying between them. CDR3 length equals 12 residues. Germline CDR1 is KGHSH and CDR2 is LQKENI. CDR3 amino acids: CASSPSDREAFF. The DNA for the CDR3 is TGTGCCAGCTCACCCTCCGACAGGGAAGCTTTCTTT.

The chain combines TRBV27 with TRBJ1-2; 8 positions match TRBD1. Looked up from germline, CDR1 is MNHEY and CDR2 is SMNVEV (reference sequence). The CDR3 runs to 16 residues. V was clipped by 5 bases and J by 4 bases; unmatched bases: 12. CDR3 in amino acids: CASSRTGRPEVYGYTF. Here the CDR3 DNA reads TGTGCCAGCAGTAGGACAGGGAGGCCGGAGGTCTATGGCTACACCTTC.

This clone was detected only a few times. The V and J genes are TRBV10-1 and TRBJ2-1, with D possibly being TRBD1 (6 bases). This CDR3 is built from 15 residues. Germline CDR1 and CDR2: WNHNN and SYGVQD (reference sequence). V lost 5 bases, J lost 2 bases, and 13 bases lay in between. CDR3 DNA sequence: TGCGCCAGCAGTTCCCAGGGGTACACCTACAATGAGCAGTTCTTC. Protein product: CASSSQGYTYNEQFF.

V is TRBV5-6 and J is TRBJ1-5; 9 bases agree with TRBD1. CDR1 SGHDT and CDR2 YYEEEE come from the germline V gene. This CDR3 has 15 residues. V gave up 7 bases and J gave up 6 bases; unmatched junction bases: 11. The CDR3 sequence is CASSPWDRDGQPQHF. The CDR3 nucleotides read TGTGCCAGCTCCCCATGGGACAGGGATGGTCAGCCCCAGCATTTT.

This clone was seen only once. The gene calls are TRBV18 and TRBJ1-1, with D uncertain. Germline-derived CDR1 and CDR2 are KGHSH and LQKENI. The CDR3 consists of 13 residues. The V end lost 5 bases, the J end lost 3 bases, and 10 bases lay between the germline ends. For the CDR3, the DNA is TGTGCCAGCTCAGGCGCGGTGGACACTGAAGCTTTCTTT. It is translated as CASSGAVDTEAFF.

A single count supports this clone. This chain's CDR3 is CASSQGVRGSTRSGNTIYF. In DNA form, the CDR3 reads TGTGCCAGCAGCCAAGGCGTCAGGGGCTCGACGCGCTCTGGAAACACCATATATTTT. This rearrangement joins TRBV3-1 (or the pseudogene TRBV3-2) to TRBJ1-3, with a possible D match to TRBD1 (6 bases). V gave up 1 base and J gave up 0 bases, with 19 bases separating them. Germline V CDR1 and CDR2: LGHDT, YNNKEL (reference sequence). The CDR3 is 19 amino acids.

This sequence joins TRBV5-5 and TRBJ2-5, with D perhaps matching TRBD2 (5 bases). Trimming shortened V by 5 bases and J by 0 bases, and 11 bases separated the two germline ends. This CDR3 contains 14 residues. Germline lookup yields CDR1 SGHKS and CDR2 YYEKEE (reference sequence). Here the CDR3 reads CASRRPGNQETQYF. DNA for the CDR3: TGTGCCAGCAGACGTCCGGGAAACCAAGAGACCCAGTACTTC.